This TCR beta chain is drawn from a study of T cell repertoires in cytomegalovirus infection. Study results and limitations: CMV-specific TCR beta clonotypes restricted by HLA-C dominated the ex vivo response.

There are 13 residues in the CDR3. Germline V lookup: CDR1 DFQATT, CDR2 SNEGSKA (reference sequence). V was shortened by 3 bases and J by 3 bases, with 11 bases between the two germline ends. Worth noting for this clonotype: What it binds is not known.

One entry per CDR3 protein, called by TCRdb with MiXCR from the reads. Of about 830,000 distinct CDR3 sequences detected, approximately 32% appear once; the ten largest clones hold 12%. This sequence joins TRBV20-1 and TRBJ1-2; D remains unclear. This clonotype originated in a human donor in good health (CMV status not recorded). Some clones in this sample may be carry-over from other donors' samples. The source material was cultured CD8+ T cells from PBMCs, sampled from culture after CMV antigen stimulation. The DNA of the CDR3 is TGCAGTGCTAGGAGCCAGGATTACTATGGCTACACCTTC. It is translated as CSARSQDYYGYTF.